Presented here are 5 T cell receptor beta chains from one specimen sequenced in a study of blood T cell repertoires in COVID-19. Using immunoSEQ multiplex PCR, the repertoire was profiled, and TCRdb retains in-frame clones only, with some absent. The sample lists about 320,000 clones, approximately 88% occurring once. Material for sequencing was peripheral blood. The source is a man between 18 and 29 years old who had recovered from COVID-19.

The chain employs TRBV24-1 and TRBJ2-2; TRBD2 agrees at 8 bases. Germline-derived CDR1 and CDR2 are KGHDR and SFDVKD. The CDR3 extends over 17 amino acids. Losses at the gene ends were 2 bases for V and 6 bases for J; bases not matched to a gene: 10. CDR3 region: CATSDSPSGGGPGELFF. In DNA form, the CDR3 reads TGTGCCACCAGTGATTCCCCCTCGGGGGGGGGCCCCGGGGAGCTGTTTTTT.

The V and J genes are TRBV25-1 and TRBJ1-3; D is ambiguous. The CDR3 covers 15 residues. From germline, CDR1 is MGHDK and CDR2 SYGVNS. V shed 4 bases and J shed 4 bases, with 14 bases lying between them. The CDR3 coding sequence is TGTGCCAGCAGTGGAGGGCTTTTGAGCGGAAACACCATATATTTT. Translation: CASSGGLLSGNTIYF.

The chain has TRBV5-6 and TRBJ1-6, with TRBD1 matching over 10 bases. The CDR3 extends over 16 amino acids. Per germline, CDR1 SGHDT and CDR2 YYEEEE. Germline trimming cut 2 bases from V and 6 bases from J; bases unmatched to any gene: 5. The chain's CDR3 is CASSFGTGDPNSPLHF. The DNA for the CDR3 is TGTGCCAGCAGCTTCGGGACAGGGGACCCTAATTCACCCCTCCACTTT.

The rearrangement joins TRBV7-2 to TRBJ2-7; 9 nucleotides agree with TRBD2. This CDR3 is 16 amino acids long. The V and J ends lost 5 bases and 0 bases, in that order; junction bases with no gene match: 8. Germline CDR1 SGHTA, CDR2 FQGNSA. CDR3 nucleotide sequence: TGTGCCAGCAGCCCGTCGACTAGCGGAAACTCCTACGAGCAGTACTTC. This codes for CASSPSTSGNSYEQYF.

This clone came up once. The rearrangement links TRBV9 to TRBJ2-1; 9 positions match TRBD2. V was clipped by 2 bases and J by 1 base; unmatched bases: 7. The CDR3 runs 17 residues. In germline, CDR1 is SGDLS, CDR2 YYNGEE. In DNA, the CDR3 is TGTGCCAGCAGCGTTCAAGCGGGGGGCTTGTCCTACAATGAGCAGTTCTTC. It codes for CASSVQAGGLSYNEQFF.